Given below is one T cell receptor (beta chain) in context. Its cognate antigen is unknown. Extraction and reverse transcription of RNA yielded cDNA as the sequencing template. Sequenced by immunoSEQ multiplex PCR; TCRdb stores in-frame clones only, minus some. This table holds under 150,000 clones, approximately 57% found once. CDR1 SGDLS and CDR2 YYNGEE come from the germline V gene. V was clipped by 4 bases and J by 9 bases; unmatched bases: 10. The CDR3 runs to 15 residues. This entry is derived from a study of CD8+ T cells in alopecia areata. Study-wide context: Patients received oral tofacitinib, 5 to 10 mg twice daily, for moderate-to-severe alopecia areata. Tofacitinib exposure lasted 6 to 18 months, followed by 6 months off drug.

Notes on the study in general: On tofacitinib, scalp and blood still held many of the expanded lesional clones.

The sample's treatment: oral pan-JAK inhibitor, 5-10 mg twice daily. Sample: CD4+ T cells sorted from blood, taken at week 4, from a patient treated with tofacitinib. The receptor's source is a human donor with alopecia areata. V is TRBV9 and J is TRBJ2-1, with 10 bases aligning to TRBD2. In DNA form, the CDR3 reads TGTGCCAGCAGCTCCCCCGCTAGCGGGGGTACTGAGCAGTTCTTC. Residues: CASSSPASGGTEQFF. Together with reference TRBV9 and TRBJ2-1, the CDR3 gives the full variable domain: DSGVTQTPKHLITATGQRVTLRCSPRSGDLSVYWYQQSLDQGLQFLIQYYNGEERAKGNILERFSAQQFPDLHSELNLSSLELGDSALYFCASSSPASGGTEQFFGPGTRLTVL.